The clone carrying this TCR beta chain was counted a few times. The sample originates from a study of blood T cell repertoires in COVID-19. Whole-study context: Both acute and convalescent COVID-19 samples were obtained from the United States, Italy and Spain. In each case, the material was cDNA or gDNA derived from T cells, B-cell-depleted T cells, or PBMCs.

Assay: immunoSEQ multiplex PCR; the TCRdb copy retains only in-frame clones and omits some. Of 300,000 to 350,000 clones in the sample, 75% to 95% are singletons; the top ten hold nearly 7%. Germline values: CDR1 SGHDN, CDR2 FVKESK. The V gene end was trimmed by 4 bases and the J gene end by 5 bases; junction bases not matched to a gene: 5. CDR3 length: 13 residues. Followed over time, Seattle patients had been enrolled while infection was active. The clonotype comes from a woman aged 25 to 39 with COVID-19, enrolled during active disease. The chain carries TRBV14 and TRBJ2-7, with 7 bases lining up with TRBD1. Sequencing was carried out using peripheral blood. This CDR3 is CASSPRDSHEQYF. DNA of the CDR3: TGTGCCAGCAGCCCGAGGGACAGCCACGAGCAGTACTTC. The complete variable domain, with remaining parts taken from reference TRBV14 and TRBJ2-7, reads EAGVTQFPSHSVIEKGQTVTLRCDPISGHDNLYWYRRVMGKEIKFLLHFVKESKQDESGMPNNRFLAERTGGTYSTLKVQPAELEDSGVYFCASSPRDSHEQYFGPGTRLTVT.